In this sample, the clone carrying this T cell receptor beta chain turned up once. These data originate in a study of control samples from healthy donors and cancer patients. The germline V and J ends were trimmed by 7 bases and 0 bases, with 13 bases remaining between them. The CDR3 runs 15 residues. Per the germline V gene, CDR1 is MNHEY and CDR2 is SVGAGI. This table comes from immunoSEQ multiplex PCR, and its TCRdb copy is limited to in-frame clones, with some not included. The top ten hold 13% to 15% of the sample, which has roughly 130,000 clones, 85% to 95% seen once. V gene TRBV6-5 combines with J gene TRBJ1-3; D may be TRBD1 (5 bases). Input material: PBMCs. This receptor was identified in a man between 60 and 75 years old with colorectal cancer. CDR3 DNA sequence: TGTGCCAGCACCTGGGGCTTAACCTCTGGAAACACCATATATTTT. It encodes CASTWGLTSGNTIYF.